This entry features one TCR beta chain sequence. The sample belongs to a study of blood T cell repertoires in COVID-19. The wider study: Material from acute and convalescent COVID-19 was sourced from the United States, Italy and Spain. From T cells, B-cell-depleted T cells, or PBMCs came the material, which was cDNA or gDNA.

Authors' data handling: Amplification from reference gene primers served as the basis for estimated nucleated cell counts. Some clones are missing from TCRdb's copy, which holds only in-frame ones; the method was immunoSEQ multiplex PCR. The V and J calls and clone size come from that table; D and trimming were worked out from the DNA. Seen here are 200,000 to 300,000 clones, around 88% observed once, and the top ten hold about 6.7%. Seattle's cohort entered during active infection and was followed longitudinally. The germline gives CDR1 LNHDA, CDR2 SQIVND (reference sequence). The V end lost 3 bases, the J end lost 0 bases, and 15 bases lay between the germline ends. CDR3 length equals 17 residues.

The specimen sequenced was peripheral blood. V gene TRBV19 combines with J gene TRBJ1-5; unclear D gene. The receptor comes from a woman in her twenties or thirties with COVID-19, enrolled during active disease. Here the CDR3 DNA reads TGTGCCAGTAGTATTGAGAGCCAGGCATATAGCAATCAGCCCCAGCATTTT. This codes for CASSIESQAYSNQPQHF.